The rows below give T cell receptor beta chains drawn from one sample of a study of T-cell memory formation after mild COVID-19. MiXCR, applied by TCRdb to the 5' RACE reads, yields one record per CDR3 protein. The sample contains more than 400,000 distinct CDR3 sequences, roughly 18% of which appear only once. Sequences were obtained from PBMCs or a T cell subset sorted from them (not recorded which). The receptor source for this set is an adult woman who had mild COVID-19 (a few samples of this study predate the infection). Cell type and time point are not known. Both conserved end residues are part of each CDR3. Each record gives: J gene, clone size, V gene, D gene, CDR3 DNA, CDR3 protein. The D gene is left open where the match is weak. A row's size may be missing; if present it is once, few, many or a size class.

j_gene: TRBJ2-7
abundance: few
v_gene: TRBV30
d_gene: TRBD2
CDR3nt: TGTGCCTGGAGTGTCGGAGCAGGCGGGGGGGCAAGGGAGCAGTACTTC
CDR3aa: CAWSVGAGGGAREQYF

j_gene: TRBJ2-7
abundance: -
v_gene: TRBV5-1
d_gene: -
CDR3nt: TGCGCCAGCAGCTTGGCGTCGGGGATTCCCTACTTC
CDR3aa: CASSLASGIPYF

j_gene: TRBJ2-1
abundance: -
v_gene: TRBV5-6
d_gene: -
CDR3nt: TGTGCCAGCAGCTTGTGGATAATGGCTTACTCCTACAATGAGCAGTTCTTC
CDR3aa: CASSLWIMAYSYNEQFF

j_gene: TRBJ1-1
abundance: -
v_gene: TRBV9
d_gene: TRBD1
CDR3nt: TGTGCCAGCAGCCCGAGCTCGACAGGGGGCTGGAACACTGAAGCTTTCTTT
CDR3aa: CASSPSSTGGWNTEAFF

j_gene: TRBJ2-3
abundance: -
v_gene: TRBV24-1
d_gene: TRBD2
CDR3nt: TGTGCCACCAGTGATTTAGCAGCGGGAGAGCTCGGGACGCAGTATTTT
CDR3aa: CATSDLAAGELGTQYF

j_gene: TRBJ1-1
abundance: -
v_gene: TRBV5-1
d_gene: -
CDR3nt: TGCGCCAGCAGCCTGGACGGCCCGAACACTGAAGCTTTCTTT
CDR3aa: CASSLDGPNTEAFF

j_gene: TRBJ2-7
abundance: many
v_gene: TRBV20-1
d_gene: -
CDR3nt: TGCAGTGCCCGTGACAGTGTCTCCTACGAGCAGTACTTC
CDR3aa: CSARDSVSYEQYF

j_gene: TRBJ2-3
abundance: -
v_gene: TRBV6-6
d_gene: -
CDR3nt: TGTGCCAGCAGGCGGGACTCGACGTTGGATACGCAGTATTTT
CDR3aa: CASRRDSTLDTQYF

j_gene: TRBJ2-1
abundance: few
v_gene: TRBV18
d_gene: TRBD1
CDR3nt: TGTGCCAGCTCACGGGACAGGGTTGACAATGAGCAGTTCTTC
CDR3aa: CASSRDRVDNEQFF

j_gene: TRBJ2-2
abundance: -
v_gene: TRBV24-1
d_gene: TRBD2
CDR3nt: TGTGCCACCAGTGATTACAGCGGGAGGGCCGCTGGCACCGGGGAGCTGTTTTTT
CDR3aa: CATSDYSGRAAGTGELFF

j_gene: TRBJ2-7
abundance: few
v_gene: TRBV5-5
d_gene: TRBD2
CDR3nt: TGTGCCAGCAGCCTAACCCCGGAAAGCGGGGCCTACGAGCAGTACTTC
CDR3aa: CASSLTPESGAYEQYF

j_gene: TRBJ2-7
abundance: -
v_gene: TRBV10-3
d_gene: TRBD2
CDR3nt: TGTGCCATCAGTGGGGCCGAGGGAGGGTTCCCCTACGAGCAGTACTTC
CDR3aa: CAISGAEGGFPYEQYF

j_gene: TRBJ2-7
abundance: few
v_gene: TRBV20-1
d_gene: TRBD1
CDR3nt: TGCAGTGCTAGAACCCCTACAGGGGAACACGAGCAGTACTTC
CDR3aa: CSARTPTGEHEQYF

j_gene: TRBJ2-1
abundance: few
v_gene: TRBV7-2
d_gene: -
CDR3nt: TGTGCCAGCAGCTTTCCTTCAAAATCCCAGCAGTTCTTC
CDR3aa: CASSFPSKSQQFF

j_gene: TRBJ1-5
abundance: few
v_gene: TRBV3-1
d_gene: -
CDR3nt: TGTGCCAGCAGCCCGGGTCCTCTAAATCAGCCCCAGCATTTT
CDR3aa: CASSPGPLNQPQHF

j_gene: TRBJ2-7
abundance: -
v_gene: TRBV5-5
d_gene: TRBD1
CDR3nt: TGTGCCAGCAGCACCCAGACAGGGGGGGCGACCTACGAGCAGTACTTC
CDR3aa: CASSTQTGGATYEQYF

j_gene: TRBJ1-1
abundance: -
v_gene: TRBV6-5
d_gene: -
CDR3nt: TGTGCCAGCAGTTACTCACCCCGGAACCTTGAAGCTTTCTTT
CDR3aa: CASSYSPRNLEAFF

j_gene: TRBJ1-2
abundance: -
v_gene: TRBV7-2
d_gene: -
CDR3nt: TGTGCCAGCAGCTTGGAGATCCCGCACCGGATCTTGTACGGAAACTATGGCTACACCTTC
CDR3aa: CASSLEIPHRILYGNYGYTF